The rows below give T cell receptor beta chains drawn from one sample of a study of CXCR3-negative and CXCR3-positive naive CD8 T cells. TCRdb derives one entry per CDR3 protein from the 5' RACE reads, leaving out DNA. The sample is made up of tens of thousands of distinct CDR3 sequences, and the top ten hold less than 0.85% of it. What was sequenced was naive CXCR3+ CD8+ T cells from blood. The origin of the receptors is a human donor in good health. Some clones in this sample may be carry-over from other donors' samples. The CDR3 runs from the conserved cysteine through the conserved F or W.

>TRBJ2-2|TRBV12-3/TRBV12-4
CASSLEVVIAGELFF
>TRBJ2-3|TRBV15
CATSSGSFLTDTQYF
>TRBJ1-1|TRBV20-1
CSAPHAGGRGTEAFF
>TRBJ2-7|TRBV6-2/TRBV6-3
CASSGQPGDPSYEQYF
>TRBJ2-7|TRBV6-5
CASSPRDRGYEQYF
>TRBJ2-1|TRBV27
CASSFNGNEQFF
>TRBJ2-7|TRBV30
CAWSSGRGPEQYF
>TRBJ1-5|TRBV7-2
CASSYRGGSNQPQHF
>TRBJ1-5|TRBV28
CASSLTYQPQHF
>TRBJ2-1|TRBV20-1
CSAKQLFSGKSSYNEQFF
>TRBJ2-7|TRBV29-1
CSGGGLNEQYF
>TRBJ2-3|TRBV23-1
CASSQRGEFCTDTQYF
>TRBJ2-7|TRBV28
CASSFYWSSEQYF
>TRBJ2-3|TRBV29-1
CSVVTGTGIDMQYF
>TRBJ2-1|TRBV20-1
CSASGDSGRADEQFF
>TRBJ2-3|TRBV30
CAWGIAATDTQYF
>TRBJ2-1|TRBV5-5
CASSSYAGWQFF
>TRBJ2-7|TRBV20-1
CSANQMGARHYEQYF
>TRBJ2-7|TRBV28
CASSFYRDRASEQYF
>TRBJ2-2|TRBV4-1
CASSQETLGELFF
>TRBJ2-1|TRBV7-9
CASSFQTSGTYNEQFF
>TRBJ1-2|TRBV6-1
CASSETGPGYTF
>TRBJ2-2|TRBV12-3/TRBV12-4
CASSAGQTSAGELFF
>TRBJ1-1|TRBV12-3/TRBV12-4
CASSYTFPTSNTEAFF
>TRBJ2-5|TRBV28
CASSQGGGQETQYF
>TRBJ2-7|TRBV7-6
CASSPAGAQTYEQYF
>TRBJ1-5|TRBV28
CDSSGRGFQPQHF
>TRBJ2-7|TRBV7-9
CASLAGGKQYF
>TRBJ2-7|TRBV5-1
CASGGAGGHNEQYF
>TRBJ2-7|TRBV29-1
CSVGRNRVSSYEQYF
>TRBJ2-5|TRBV7-6
CASSLARGRERETQYF
>TRBJ1-3|TRBV7-7
CASSPSPGSGNTIYF
>TRBJ2-7|TRBV5-1
CASSLAGAFPYEQYF
>TRBJ2-1|TRBV28
CASSTDDNEQFF
>TRBJ2-7|TRBV28
CASSFRIAGSRRYEQYF
>TRBJ1-1|TRBV30
CAWRDPRWLNTEAFF
>TRBJ1-1|TRBV14
CASSHWKDTEAFF
>TRBJ2-7|TRBV15
CATSRDRGASGEQYF
>TRBJ2-3|TRBV21-1
CASSSPAGGLDTQYF
>TRBJ2-7|TRBV19
CASSASLRVSYEQYF
>TRBJ1-2|TRBV25-1
CASSGQDLNYGYTF
>TRBJ2-1|TRBV12-3/TRBV12-4
CASRWSSGENYNEQFF
>TRBJ2-2|TRBV6-5
CASSYLQGTGELFF
>TRBJ1-1|TRBV7-9
CASSQGQNTEAFF
>TRBJ2-7|TRBV18
CASSPPGQVSYEQYF
>TRBJ2-3|TRBV23-1
CASSPREGEKGDTQYF
>TRBJ2-1|TRBV12-3/TRBV12-4
CASSLALWDRYGEQFF
>TRBJ1-5|TRBV3-1
CASSQEREDQPQHF
>TRBJ2-1|TRBV29-1
CSEERGLYNEQFF
>TRBJ1-1|TRBV6-6
CASSPTGQFEAFF
>TRBJ2-1|TRBV21-1
CASSPTANEQFF
>TRBJ1-5|TRBV7-9
CASSLGSQPQHF
>TRBJ2-1|TRBV4-2
CASSQGAAGSLNEQFF
>TRBJ1-1|TRBV7-8
CASRQGMNTEAFF
>TRBJ2-3|TRBV28
CASSFSDSTDTQYF
>TRBJ2-7|TRBV19
CASSIIGTGSYEQYF
>TRBJ1-4|TRBV28
CASGALRGKLFF
>TRBJ2-2|TRBV6-5
CASSYSTGAGELFF
>TRBJ1-5|TRBV27
CASSVRGGNQPQHF
>TRBJ2-5|TRBV2
CASRSLAEETQYF